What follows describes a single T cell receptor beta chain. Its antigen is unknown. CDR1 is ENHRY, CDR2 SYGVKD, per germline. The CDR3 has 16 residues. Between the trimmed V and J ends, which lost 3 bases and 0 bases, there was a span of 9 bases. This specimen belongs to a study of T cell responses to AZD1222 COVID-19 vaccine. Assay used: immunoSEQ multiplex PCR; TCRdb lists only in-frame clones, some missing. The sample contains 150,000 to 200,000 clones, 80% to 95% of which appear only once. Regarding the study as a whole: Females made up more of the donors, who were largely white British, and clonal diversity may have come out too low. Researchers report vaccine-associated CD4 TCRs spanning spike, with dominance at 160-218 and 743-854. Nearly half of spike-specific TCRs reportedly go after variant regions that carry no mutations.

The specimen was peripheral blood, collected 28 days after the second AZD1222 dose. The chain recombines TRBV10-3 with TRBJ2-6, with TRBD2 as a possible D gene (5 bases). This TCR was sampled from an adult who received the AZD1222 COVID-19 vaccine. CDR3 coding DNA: TGTGCCATCAGTGAAGGACGGGGCTCTGGGGCCAACGTCCTGACTTTC. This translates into CAISEGRGSGANVLTF.